These 22 T cell receptor beta chains came from one sample sequenced in a study of T cell responses to AZD1222 COVID-19 vaccine. Assay used: immunoSEQ multiplex PCR; TCRdb lists only in-frame clones, some missing. The table shows fewer than 95,000 clones, with around 91% occurring only once. Sequencing was performed on peripheral blood, taken on day 0 of AZD1222 vaccination. These receptors all stem from an adult in good health.

This clone turned up a few times. The chain uses TRBV4-1 and TRBJ1-5; no firm D call. Germline CDR1 is MGHRA and CDR2 is YSYEKL. The V end was cut by 5 bases, the J end by 5 bases, with 16 bases between. CDR3 size: 15 residues. The CDR3 loop is CASSRETGNYQPQHF. As DNA, the CDR3 is TGCGCCAGCAGCAGGGAGACGGGGAACTATCAGCCCCAGCATTTT.

V is TRBV7-2 and J is TRBJ1-1; D may be TRBD1 (5 bases). CDR1 SGHTA and CDR2 FQGNSA come from the germline V gene. The length of the CDR3 is 13 residues. The V end lost 1 base, the J end lost 5 bases, and 8 bases lay between the germline ends. CDR3 protein: CASSLGGITEAFF. The DNA for the CDR3 is TGTGCCAGCAGCTTAGGGGGGATAACTGAAGCTTTCTTT.

This clone came up a few times. The chain combines TRBV27 with TRBJ1-2, with a tentative D call TRBD1 (6 bases). Germline CDR1 and CDR2: MNHEY and SMNVEV (reference sequence). CDR3 length: 11 residues. V lost 6 bases to trimming and J lost 8 bases, with 10 bases between them. CDR3 region: CASRHREGYTF. For the CDR3, the DNA is TGTGCCAGCAGACACAGGGAAGGCTACACCTTC.

The V and J genes are TRBV5-6 and TRBJ1-2, with D perhaps matching TRBD1 (6 bases). Per germline, CDR1 SGHDT and CDR2 YYEEEE. The CDR3 is made up of 14 amino acids. V was shortened by 3 bases and J by 2 bases, with 11 bases between the two germline ends. The CDR3 protein is CASSYLQGNYGYTF. CDR3 sequence (DNA): TGTGCCAGCAGCTATCTCCAGGGGAACTATGGCTACACCTTC. Complete variable domain (other parts from reference TRBV5-6 and TRBJ1-2): DAGVTQSPTHLIKTRGQQVTLRCSPKSGHDTVSWYQQALGQGPQFIFQYYEEEERQRGNFPDRFSGHQFPNYSSELNVNALLLGDSALYLCASSYLQGNYGYTFGSGTRLTVV.

The J gene is TRBJ2-1, the V gene TRBV12-5; perhaps D is TRBD1 or TRBD2 (6 bases each). The CDR3 is 15 amino acids. Germline V gene lookup returns CDR1 LGHNT and CDR2 FRNRAP. Trimming took 2 bases from V and 6 from J, leaving 14 bases between them. CDR3 protein: CASGLMNGGRNEQFF. DNA of the CDR3: TGTGCTAGTGGTTTGATGAACGGGGGCCGCAATGAGCAGTTCTTC. Full variable domain (missing parts from reference TRBV12-5 and TRBJ2-1): DARVTQTPRHKVTEMGQEVTMRCQPILGHNTVFWYRQTMMQGLELLAYFRNRAPLDDSGMPKDRFSAEMPDATLATLKIQPSEPRDSAVYFCASGLMNGGRNEQFFGPGTRLTVL.

The chain uses TRBV5-6 and TRBJ2-7; tentatively, D is TRBD1 or TRBD2 (6 bases each). Per germline, CDR1 SGHDT and CDR2 YYEEEE. The CDR3 extends over 11 amino acids. V was clipped by 4 bases and J by 10 bases, with 12 bases between them. The CDR3: CASSGGGHQYF. The CDR3 nucleotides are TGTGCCAGCAGCGGAGGGGGTCACCAGTACTTC.

This chain links TRBV2 with TRBJ1-6; maybe TRBD1 (6 bases). This CDR3 spans 16 amino acids. Germline V gives CDR1 SNHLY, CDR2 FYNNEI. The germline V and J ends were trimmed by 5 bases and 9 bases, with 20 bases remaining between them. CDR3: CASSPLRGALISPLHF. CDR3 coding DNA: TGTGCCAGCAGTCCACTTCGGGGGGCCTTAATTTCACCCCTCCACTTT.

This clone was observed a handful of times. Written as DNA, the CDR3 is TGTGCCAGCAGCCCTGTATCTAGTTCTACCTACAATGAGCAGTTCTTC. It codes for CASSPVSSSTYNEQFF. V gene TRBV7-8 combines with J gene TRBJ2-1; D is uncertain. The CDR3 extends over 16 amino acids. Trimming left V 5 bases short and J 2 bases short, with 16 bases between. In germline, CDR1 is SGHVS, CDR2 FQNEAQ.

The chain uses TRBV5-4 and TRBJ2-1; TRBD2 aligns across 8 bases. Germline CDR1 and CDR2: SGHNT and YYREEE (reference sequence). The J segment lost 5 bases and the V segment lost 1 base, leaving 11 bases of the junction unmatched. The CDR3 is made up of 17 amino acids. The CDR3 DNA is TGTGCCAGCAGCTTGTCCCCTTTAGCGGGGAAAGACAATGAGCAGTTCTTC. It encodes CASSLSPLAGKDNEQFF.

The chain combines TRBV28 with TRBJ2-1, with a weak D call TRBD2 (6 bases). Germline V gives CDR1 MDHEN, CDR2 SYDVKM. This CDR3 comprises 13 residues. V lost 10 bases to trimming and J lost 1 base, with 11 bases between them. CDR3 amino acids: CATSAGSYNEQFF. CDR3 nucleotide sequence: TGTGCCACCTCGGCGGGATCCTACAATGAGCAGTTCTTC.

The J gene is TRBJ2-2, the V gene TRBV9; TRBD2 aligns across 8 bases. From germline, CDR1 is SGDLS and CDR2 YYNGEE. The CDR3 has 18 residues. Trimming at V came to 4 bases and at J to 4 bases, leaving 15 bases not matched to a gene. The CDR3 bases are TGTGCCAGCAGCCCTTATCTGGGAGCGGGAGTAAGCACCGGGGAGCTGTTTTTT. Protein sequence: CASSPYLGAGVSTGELFF.

This clone was picked up one time. This rearrangement joins TRBV6-2 or TRBV6-3 to TRBJ2-3; TRBD2 agrees at 9 bases. Trimming removed 7 bases from V and 0 bases from J; junction bases left unmatched: 14. The CDR3 loop spans 18 amino acids. CDR1 MNHEY and CDR2 SVGEGT come from the germline V gene. CDR3 bases: TGTGCCAGCACCCCCCTAACGGGCGGGAGGGTGAGCACAGATACGCAGTATTTT. It specifies CASTPLTGGRVSTDTQYF.

In this sample, this clone turned up once. The V gene is TRBV6-6, the J gene TRBJ1-1; the D is unclear. Germline values: CDR1 MNHNY, CDR2 SVGAGI (reference sequence). The CDR3 runs 13 residues. The germline V and J ends were trimmed by 5 bases and 1 base, with 8 bases remaining between them. The CDR3 reads CASSPLGNTEAFF. Here the CDR3 DNA reads TGTGCCAGCAGTCCCCTGGGGAACACTGAAGCTTTCTTT.

The chain links TRBV27 to TRBJ1-1, with D perhaps matching TRBD1 (6 bases). There are 13 residues in the CDR3. V shed 4 bases and J shed 10 bases, with 16 bases lying between them. CDR1 is MNHEY, CDR2 SMNVEV, per germline (reference sequence). The CDR3 DNA reads TGTGCCAGCAGTTCCACAGGGCCCTCGGGAGCTTTCTTT. It yields the protein CASSSTGPSGAFF.

The chain links TRBV7-3 to TRBJ1-6; D not resolved. V shed 5 bases and J shed 8 bases, with 10 bases lying between them. This CDR3 is built from 13 residues. From germline, CDR1 is SGHTA and CDR2 FQGTGA. This CDR3 reads CASSQVRDSPLHF. CDR3 nucleotide sequence: TGTGCCAGCAGCCAAGTAAGGGATTCACCCCTCCACTTT.

The chain has TRBV28 and TRBJ2-3; TRBD2 matches 12 bases. This CDR3 is 16 amino acids long. Per germline, CDR1 MDHEN and CDR2 SYDVKM. Unmatched junction bases numbered 5, after V lost 6 bases and J lost 1 base. The CDR3 sequence is CASSPSGREGTDTQYF. The CDR3 DNA follows: TGTGCCAGCAGCCCTAGCGGGAGGGAGGGCACAGATACGCAGTATTTT.

This rearrangement joins TRBV5-1 to TRBJ2-2, with 8 bases that match TRBD1. Germline V gene lookup returns CDR1 SGHRS and CDR2 YFSETQ. The ends lost 0 bases at V and 7 bases at J; junction bases unmatched: 2. The CDR3 loop spans 14 amino acids. The DNA for the CDR3 is TGCGCCAGCAGCTTGGGACAGGGGTTCGGGGAGCTGTTTTTT. Translation gives CASSLGQGFGELFF.

The V and J genes are TRBV21-1 and TRBJ2-7; TRBD1 reflects the table's D call only, with no check against the DNA. TRBV21-1 is a pseudogene segment. The CDR3 is made up of 15 amino acids. The CDR3 loop reads CASSFPRDSAYEQYF. DNA for the CDR3: TGTGCCAGCAGCTTTCCCCGGGACAGCGCCTACGAGCAGTACTTC.

This chain joins TRBV29-1 and TRBJ1-1, with D perhaps TRBD1 (5 bases). CDR1 and CDR2 (germline): SQVTM, ANQGSEA. Between the trimmed V and J ends, which lost 2 bases and 2 bases, there was a span of 24 bases. The CDR3 runs 18 residues. The CDR3 region is CSVESLRGHSMRNTEAFF. CDR3 DNA sequence: TGCAGCGTTGAAAGCCTGCGAGGACACTCAATGCGCAACACTGAAGCTTTCTTT.

The genes are TRBV12-3 or TRBV12-4 and TRBJ1-2, with a tentative D call TRBD1 (5 bases). V gave up 7 bases and J gave up 4 bases, with 13 bases separating them. The CDR3 is 13 amino acids. This CDR3 is CASTYQGSYGYTF. The CDR3 DNA reads as TGTGCCAGCACATACCAGGGTAGCTATGGCTACACCTTC.

The chain's CDR3 is CASSVQTSSTGGFTEAFF. The DNA for the CDR3 is TGTGCCAGCAGCGTTCAGACCTCCTCCACAGGGGGCTTCACTGAAGCTTTCTTT. The chain links TRBV9 to TRBJ1-1; TRBD1 matches 9 bases. CDR1 and CDR2 from the germline V gene are SGDLS and YYNGEE. CDR3 size: 18 residues. V shed 2 bases, J shed 4 bases, and the junction held 15 bases outside the gene matches.

The rearrangement links TRBV3-1 (or the pseudogene TRBV3-2) to TRBJ1-2; D call uncertain. The germline gives CDR1 LGHDT, CDR2 YNNKEL (reference sequence). Deletions cut 0 bases from V and 4 bases from J, with 9 bases between. The CDR3 is made up of 14 amino acids. CDR3 sequence reads: CASSQDRKLYGYTF. DNA of the CDR3: TGTGCCAGCAGCCAAGACAGAAAGCTCTATGGCTACACCTTC.